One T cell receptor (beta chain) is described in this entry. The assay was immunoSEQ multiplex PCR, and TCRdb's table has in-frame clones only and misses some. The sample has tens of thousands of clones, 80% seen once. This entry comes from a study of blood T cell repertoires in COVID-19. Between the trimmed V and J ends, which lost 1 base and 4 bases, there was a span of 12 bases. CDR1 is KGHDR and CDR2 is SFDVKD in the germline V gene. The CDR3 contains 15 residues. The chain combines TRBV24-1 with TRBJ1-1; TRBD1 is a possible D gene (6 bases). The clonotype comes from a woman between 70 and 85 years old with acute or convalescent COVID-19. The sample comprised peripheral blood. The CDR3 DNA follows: TGTGCCACCAGTGATTTTGTACAGGGAAGCACTGAAGCTTTCTTT. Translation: CATSDFVQGSTEAFF.